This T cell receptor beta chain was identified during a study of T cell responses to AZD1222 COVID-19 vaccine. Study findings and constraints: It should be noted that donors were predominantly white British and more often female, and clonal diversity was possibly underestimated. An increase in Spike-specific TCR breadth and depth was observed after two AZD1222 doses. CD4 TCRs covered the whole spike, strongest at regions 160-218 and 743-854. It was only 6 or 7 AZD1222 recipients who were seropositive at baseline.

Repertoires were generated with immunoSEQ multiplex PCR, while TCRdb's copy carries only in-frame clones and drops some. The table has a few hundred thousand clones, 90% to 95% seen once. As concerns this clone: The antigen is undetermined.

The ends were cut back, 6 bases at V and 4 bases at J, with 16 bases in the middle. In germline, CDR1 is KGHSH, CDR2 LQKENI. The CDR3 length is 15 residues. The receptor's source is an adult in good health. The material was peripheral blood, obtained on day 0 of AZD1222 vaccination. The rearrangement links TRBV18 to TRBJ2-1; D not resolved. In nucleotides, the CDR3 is TGTGCCAGCTCCCCCCCGGCCCGCGGATACAATGAGCAGTTCTTC. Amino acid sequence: CASSPPARGYNEQFF.